Sequencing of this TCR beta chain was carried out in a study of blood T cell repertoires in COVID-19. Study context: Samples of COVID-19 (acute and convalescent) were obtained from the United States, Italy and Spain. Nucleic acid was either cDNA or gDNA, and it came from T cells, B-cell-depleted T cells, or PBMCs.

The CDR3 contains 16 residues. The V gene's germline CDR1 is LGHNT and CDR2 FRNRAP. J lost 6 bases, V lost 6 bases, and 10 bases had no gene match. Authors' analysis steps: Scientists estimated how many nucleated cells there were by amplifying reference gene primers. Repertoires were generated with immunoSEQ multiplex PCR, while TCRdb's copy carries only in-frame clones and drops some. V and J calls and clone size are as listed in that table; D and trimming were resolved from the DNA. Of about 150,000 clones listed, roughly 88% were seen once; the top ten hold about 6.8%. The specimen was peripheral blood. The source is a woman in her fifties or sixties in a cohort sampled during active or convalescent COVID-19. The rearrangement uses TRBV12-5 and TRBJ2-3, with 12 bases lining up with TRBD1. CDR3: CASGSSRDRGRDTQYF. The DNA for the CDR3 is TGTGCTAGTGGCTCCTCCCGGGACAGGGGGCGGGATACGCAGTATTTT.